This TCR beta chain was profiled in a study of human T cells and chemical hapten exposure. About the study: Diphenylcyclopropenone was applied weekly to patients' scalps across the approximately 25-week study.

MiXCR, applied by TCRdb to the RACE reads, yields one record per CDR3 protein. The sample has 35,000 to 50,000 distinct CDR3 sequences; over 9.5% are singletons. Time point given: pre-sensitization, week 0. Treatment noted: therapeutic diphenylcyclopropenone sensitization with weekly scalp DPC. This clonotype was counted at least ten times. The antigen is not known. Whole-study findings and limits: Clustering by CDR3 similarity yielded significantly more large clusters from expanded TCRs than controls.

This CDR3 comprises 17 residues. V was clipped by 10 bases and J by 12 bases; unmatched bases: 26. Looked up from germline, CDR1 is MGHRA and CDR2 is YSYEKL. The source was whole blood, collected in connection with sensitization to the hapten diphenylcyclopropenone (DPC). This rearrangement joins TRBV4-1 to TRBJ1-4; 7 bases map to TRBD1. The sequence derives from a man between 25 and 39 years old with alopecia areata. Some clones in this sample may be carry-over from other donors' samples. The CDR3 sequence is CAIPRLDRDPTFEELFF. CDR3 DNA: TGCGCCATCCCCCGCCTAGACAGGGACCCTACTTTCGAAGAACTGTTTTTT.